Following are 30 T cell receptor beta chains from one sample sequenced in a study of cytomegalovirus exposure and HLA in healthy donors. With 60 Vbeta and 13 Jbeta primers, the PCR was carried out. Repertoires were generated with immunoSEQ multiplex PCR, while TCRdb's copy carries only in-frame clones and drops some. The sample includes roughly 93,000 clones, 76% seen only once; the top ten take about 3%. Sequenced input: PBMCs. The receptors come from a man aged 35 to 55 in good health and CMV-seronegative.

The V gene is TRBV9, the J gene TRBJ2-2; TRBD2 agrees at 8 bases. Germline V CDR1 and CDR2: SGDLS, YYNGEE. J gave up 2 bases and V 4 bases, and 4 bases lay outside the gene matches. The CDR3 is 15 amino acids. The CDR3 here is CASSFGGANTGELFF. In DNA, the CDR3 is TGTGCCAGCAGCTTCGGGGGGGCAAACACCGGGGAGCTGTTTTTT.

The V and J genes are TRBV11-2 and TRBJ1-1; TRBD1 might be the D (5 bases). In germline, CDR1 is SGHAT, CDR2 FQNNGV. The germline V and J ends were trimmed by 3 bases and 4 bases, with 9 bases remaining between them. This CDR3 contains 13 residues. In nucleotides, the CDR3 is TGTGCCAGCAGCTTCGGGGGGGGCACTGAAGCTTTCTTT. Translation gives CASSFGGGTEAFF.

The chain recombines TRBV4-1 with TRBJ2-3; 13 bases fit TRBD2. The CDR3 sequence is 17 residues long. Germline CDR1 is MGHRA and CDR2 is YSYEKL. V trimming: 4 bases; J trimming: 2 bases; junction bases outside the gene matches: 6. CDR3 region: CASSPTSGGPSTDTQYF. The CDR3 DNA sequence: TGCGCCAGCAGCCCGACTAGCGGGGGGCCTTCCACAGATACGCAGTATTTT.

The CDR3 sequence: CAISEAAGGSYNEQFF. DNA of the CDR3: TGTGCCATCAGTGAGGCAGCGGGGGGCTCCTACAATGAGCAGTTCTTC. The chain uses TRBV10-3 and TRBJ2-1; TRBD2 agrees at 9 bases. Trimming removed 2 bases from V and 0 bases from J; junction bases left unmatched: 2. This CDR3 spans 16 amino acids. CDR1 is ENHRY, CDR2 SYGVKD, per germline.

The V call is TRBV7-6, the J call TRBJ1-2; 8 nucleotides match TRBD1. Germline values: CDR1 SGHVS, CDR2 FNYEAQ. V dropped 4 bases and J dropped 2; count of bases not matched to a gene: 6. The CDR3 spans 15 residues. The CDR3 coding sequence is TGTGCCAGCAGCTCGACTAGGACAGGGAACTATGGCTACACCTTC. Translation gives CASSSTRTGNYGYTF.

The chain employs TRBV15 and TRBJ1-2; unclear D gene. This CDR3 comprises 16 residues. V lost 4 bases to trimming and J lost 2 bases, with 17 bases between them. The germline CDR1 and CDR2 sequences are LNHNV and YYDKDF (reference sequence). The CDR3 is CATSNPTGNGNYGYTF. As DNA, the CDR3 is TGTGCCACCAGCAACCCAACCGGGAACGGAAACTATGGCTACACCTTC.

This clone was observed a handful of times. V and J are TRBV27 and TRBJ1-3; D may be TRBD1 (6 bases). This CDR3 is built from 16 residues. Trimming pared 6 bases from V and 2 bases from J, leaving 17 bases between. CDR1 is MNHEY and CDR2 is SMNVEV in the germline V gene (reference sequence). CDR3 sequence: CASRQLQGKPGNTIYF. The CDR3 nucleotides read TGTGCCAGCAGGCAACTACAGGGTAAACCTGGAAACACCATATATTTT.

This clone came up once. Relative to the germline gene, one junction end is altered; a read error may explain this. The rearrangement links TRBV5-4 to TRBJ1-1; 7 nucleotides match TRBD1. Per the germline V gene, CDR1 is SGHNT and CDR2 is YYREEE (reference sequence). The CDR3 has 16 amino acids. The CDR3 reads CAGRSAGGLMNTEAFF. CDR3 DNA sequence: TGTGCCGGCAGATCGGCAGGGGGACTTATGAACACTGAAGCTTTCTTT.

The rearrangement links TRBV11-2 to TRBJ2-7; D gene uncertain. Germline V gene lookup returns CDR1 SGHAT and CDR2 FQNNGV. The CDR3 length is 11 residues. Trimming removed 2 bases from V and 5 bases from J, with 4 bases in between. The CDR3 sequence is CASSLYNEQYF. In DNA form, the CDR3 reads TGTGCCAGCAGCTTATATAACGAGCAGTACTTC.

The J gene is TRBJ1-4, the V gene TRBV7-9; no clear D gene. There are 17 residues in the CDR3. Trimming shortened V by 1 base and J by 4 bases, and 16 bases separated the two germline ends. Germline assignment: CDR1 SEHNR and CDR2 FQNEAQ (reference sequence). CDR3 loop: CASSLGRAVLFNEKLFF. CDR3 DNA sequence: TGTGCCAGCAGCTTAGGGCGGGCAGTTCTCTTTAATGAAAAACTGTTTTTT. Full variable domain (outside the CDR3, taken from reference TRBV7-9 and TRBJ1-4): DTGVSQNPRHKITKRGQNVTFRCDPISEHNRLYWYRQTLGQGPEFLTYFQNEAQLEKSRLLSDRFSAERPKGSFSTLEIQRTEQGDSAMYLCASSLGRAVLFNEKLFFGSGTQLSVL.

CDR3 nucleotide sequence: TGTGCCAGCAGTTACTCGAATAGGGCGGGTACTTTGAACACTGAAGCTTTCTTT. It codes for CASSYSNRAGTLNTEAFF. V and J are TRBV6-8 and TRBJ1-1; no reliable D call. The CDR3 extends over 18 amino acids. CDR1 MNHGY and CDR2 SAAAGT come from the germline V gene. Trimming took off 0 bases at V and 0 bases at J, with 17 bases between the two ends.

The gene calls are TRBV28 and TRBJ1-2; TRBD1 matches at 10 bases. Losses at the gene ends were 6 bases for V and 7 bases for J; bases not matched to a gene: 5. The CDR3 runs 13 residues. Germline CDR1 and CDR2: MDHEN and SYDVKM. The CDR3 DNA reads TGTGCCAGCAGGTGGACAGGGGGGAGTGGCTACACCTTC. The encoded protein is CASRWTGGSGYTF.

The chain uses TRBV7-8 and TRBJ2-3, with D possibly being TRBD2 (6 bases). Germline CDR1 and CDR2: SGHVS and FQNEAQ. CDR3 length: 16 amino acids. Trimming took off 1 base at V and 4 bases at J, with 15 bases between the two ends. CDR3 in amino acids: CASSLDSVGGADTQYF. The CDR3 region has the DNA TGTGCCAGCAGCTTAGATTCGGTGGGGGGAGCAGATACGCAGTATTTT.

The CDR3 loop reads CASSERVGPLHF. The CDR3 region has the DNA TGTGCCAGCAGTGAACGGGTCGGGCCCCTCCACTTT. This chain links TRBV2 with TRBJ1-6; D remains ambiguous. Germline lookup yields CDR1 SNHLY and CDR2 FYNNEI. V was cut by 2 bases and J by 13 bases, with 9 bases left in between. The CDR3 sequence is 12 residues long.

J is TRBJ2-7 and V is TRBV5-1; 9 bases are shared with TRBD2. V shed 0 bases, J shed 2 bases, and the junction held 6 bases outside the gene matches. CDR1 and CDR2 (germline): SGHRS, YFSETQ. CDR3 length: 16 amino acids. CDR3 sequence reads: CASSLGIAGDPYEQYF. CDR3 DNA: TGCGCCAGCAGCTTGGGTATAGCGGGGGACCCCTACGAGCAGTACTTC. Filled out from reference TRBV5-1 and TRBJ2-7, the complete variable domain reads KAGVTQTPRYLIKTRGQQVTLSCSPISGHRSVSWYQQTPGQGLQFLFEYFSETQRNKGNFPGRFSGRQFSNSRSEMNVSTLELGDSALYLCASSLGIAGDPYEQYFGPGTRLTVT.

The CDR3 loop is CASSISEANTGELFF. The CDR3 coding sequence is TGTGCCAGTAGTATCAGCGAAGCGAACACCGGGGAGCTGTTTTTT. This sequence joins TRBV19 and TRBJ2-2; D remains unclear. The germline CDR1 and CDR2 sequences are LNHDA and SQIVND (reference sequence). The germline V and J ends were trimmed by 3 bases and 0 bases, with 8 bases remaining between them. This CDR3 has 15 residues.

The chain couples TRBV4-1 to TRBJ2-3; 7 positions match TRBD1. This CDR3 is 14 amino acids long. The junction had 6 bases not matched to a gene; V was cut back by 5 bases and J by 4 bases. Germline V lookup: CDR1 MGHRA, CDR2 YSYEKL. The CDR3 region is CASSYGQVPDTQYF. The CDR3 coding sequence is TGCGCCAGCAGCTACGGACAGGTTCCAGATACGCAGTATTTT.

The genes are TRBV13 and TRBJ1-2, with TRBD1 as a possible D gene (5 bases). Germline values: CDR1 PRHDT, CDR2 FYEKMQ (reference sequence). Trimming removed 1 base from V and 8 bases from J, with 11 bases in between. CDR3 length equals 13 residues. The CDR3 bases are TGTGCCAGCAGCTTAGACAGGAGTGGGGGCTACACCTTC. This encodes CASSLDRSGGYTF. Full variable domain (remainder filled in from reference TRBV13 and TRBJ1-2): AAGVIQSPRHLIKEKRETATLKCYPIPRHDTVYWYQQGPGQDPQFLISFYEKMQSDKGSIPDRFSAQQFSDYHSELNMSSLELGDSALYFCASSLDRSGGYTFGSGTRLTVV.

In the case of this clone: The sample holds other DNA sequences that translate to the same CDR3. This chain uses TRBV5-4 with TRBJ2-5; D unresolved. Trimming took 2 bases from V and 5 from J, leaving 4 bases between them. CDR1 and CDR2 (germline): SGHNT, YYREEE (reference sequence). The CDR3 consists of 11 residues. CDR3 nucleotide sequence: TGTGCCAGCAGCTTACGGGAGACCCAGTACTTC. Its protein product is CASSLRETQYF.

V usage is TRBV19 and J usage is TRBJ1-5; possible D gene TRBD1, 6 bases. Germline loops: CDR1 LNHDA, CDR2 SQIVND (reference sequence). This CDR3 is 16 amino acids long. Deletions cut 3 bases from V and 0 bases from J, with 12 bases between. The CDR3 sequence is CASSILRTDSNQPQHF. The CDR3 nucleotides are TGTGCCAGTAGTATCTTACGGACAGATAGCAATCAGCCCCAGCATTTT.

The chain carries TRBV6-4 and TRBJ1-1; D possibly corresponds to TRBD1 (6 bases). Germline lookup yields CDR1 MRHNA and CDR2 SNTAGT. The V end was cut by 4 bases, the J end by 1 base, with 10 bases between. The CDR3 loop spans 14 amino acids. This CDR3 reads CASSAKQGNTEAFF. The CDR3 coding sequence is TGTGCCAGCAGTGCGAAACAGGGGAACACTGAAGCTTTCTTT.

The V call is TRBV18, the J call TRBJ1-1; weak D call: TRBD1 (5 bases). Germline V gene lookup returns CDR1 KGHSH and CDR2 LQKENI. The CDR3 totals 16 residues. V was cut by 5 bases and J by 4 bases, with 20 bases left in between. CDR3 amino acids: CASSVLADMGRTEAFF. CDR3 DNA: TGTGCCAGCTCAGTCCTCGCAGATATGGGGCGCACTGAAGCTTTCTTT.

This rearrangement joins TRBV5-1 to TRBJ2-5, with D unclear. The end of the DNA is better explained by TRBJ2-7, so the J call may be wrong. This CDR3 has 15 amino acids. Germline lookup yields CDR1 SGHRS and CDR2 YFSETQ. In DNA, the CDR3 is TGCGCCAGCAGCTTTTCCCCCCTAAGCTCCTACGAGCAGTACTTC. This sequence encodes CASSFSPLSSYEQYF.

The chain joins TRBV2 to TRBJ2-3; 8 bases map to TRBD2. Germline CDR1 and CDR2: SNHLY and FYNNEI. The CDR3 runs to 16 residues. V was pared by 4 bases and J by 4 bases, with 10 bases of the junction left unmatched. In DNA, the CDR3 is TGTGCCAGCAGTGTCTCCGGGGGGGGGCTGCCAGATACGCAGTATTTT. Amino acid sequence: CASSVSGGGLPDTQYF.

The genes are TRBV7-8 and TRBJ1-3; the match to TRBD1 covers 7 bases. Trimming cost V 2 bases and J 3 bases; bases outside gene matches: 4. From germline, CDR1 is SGHVS and CDR2 FQNEAQ. The CDR3 sequence is 15 residues long. DNA for the CDR3: TGTGCCAGCAGCTTATTAGGGGGCGGTGGAAACACCATATATTTT. Translation gives CASSLLGGGGNTIYF.

This sequence joins TRBV28 and TRBJ2-1, with 10 positions matching TRBD1. CDR1 is MDHEN, CDR2 SYDVKM, per germline. The CDR3 covers 13 residues. The V gene end was trimmed by 7 bases and the J gene end by 6 bases; junction bases not matched to a gene: 3. CDR3 sequence reads: CASTRDRGNEQFF. CDR3 sequence (DNA): TGTGCCAGCACCCGGGACAGGGGCAATGAGCAGTTCTTC. The full variable domain, in which reference TRBV28 and TRBJ2-1 provide the parts outside the CDR3, is DVKVTQSSRYLVKRTGEKVFLECVQDMDHENMFWYRQDPGLGLRLIYFSYDVKMKEKGDIPEGYSVSREKKERFSLILESASTNQTSMYLCASTRDRGNEQFFGPGTRLTVL.

This clone was seen a few times. The rearrangement links TRBV9 to TRBJ1-3; TRBD1 agrees at 8 bases. This CDR3 contains 14 residues. Germline CDR1 and CDR2: SGDLS and YYNGEE. The junction had 3 bases not matched to a gene; V was cut back by 4 bases and J by 3 bases. The DNA for the CDR3 is TGTGCCAGCAGCCAGACAGGGGATGGAAACACCATATATTTT. Its translation is CASSQTGDGNTIYF.

V usage is TRBV25-1 and J usage is TRBJ1-3; no reliable D call. V gave up 6 bases and J gave up 2 bases, with 11 bases separating them. The CDR3 loop spans 14 amino acids. Germline V gene lookup returns CDR1 MGHDK and CDR2 SYGVNS. The CDR3 bases are TGTGCCAGCAGCGCACTCGCCCCTGGAAACACCATATATTTT. Translation: CASSALAPGNTIYF.

The rearrangement uses TRBV23-1 and TRBJ2-5; TRBD1 matches at 10 bases. TRBV23-1 falls under the ORF class, with uncertain function. The V gene end was trimmed by 0 bases and the J gene end by 5 bases; junction bases not matched to a gene: 12. The CDR3 contains 18 residues. The CDR3 DNA reads TGCGCCAGCAGTCAATCGGGGGGACAGGGGAGTCTGGGGGAGACCCAGTACTTC. This gives the protein CASSQSGGQGSLGETQYF.

J is TRBJ1-5 and V is TRBV7-3; TRBD1 is a possible D gene (6 bases). The CDR3 length is 15 residues. Germline CDR1 reads SGHTA; CDR2 reads FQGTGA. V dropped 7 bases and J dropped 0 bases, with 13 bases sitting between them. The CDR3, as DNA: TGTGCCAGCACCGAACAGGGAAGTAGCAATCAGCCCCAGCATTTT. Translating it yields CASTEQGSSNQPQHF. Using reference TRBV7-3 and TRBJ1-5 for the parts outside the CDR3, the full variable domain is GAGVSQTPSNKVTEKGKYVELRCDPISGHTALYWYRQSLGQGPEFLIYFQGTGAADDSGLPNDRFFAVRPEGSVSTLKIQRTERGDSAVYLCASTEQGSSNQPQHFGDGTRLSIL.